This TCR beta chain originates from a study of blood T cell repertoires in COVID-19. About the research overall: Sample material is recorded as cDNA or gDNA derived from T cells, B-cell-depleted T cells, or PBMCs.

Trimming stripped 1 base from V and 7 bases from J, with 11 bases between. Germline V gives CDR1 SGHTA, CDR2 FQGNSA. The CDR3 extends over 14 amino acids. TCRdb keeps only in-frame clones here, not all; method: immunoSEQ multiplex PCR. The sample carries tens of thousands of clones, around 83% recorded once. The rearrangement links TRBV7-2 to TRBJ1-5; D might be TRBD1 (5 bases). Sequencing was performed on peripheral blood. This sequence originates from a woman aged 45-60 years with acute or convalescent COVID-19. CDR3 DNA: TGTGCCAGCAGCTTAGGATCTCAGGGACAGCCCCAGCATTTT. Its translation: CASSLGSQGQPQHF.